The TCR beta chain described here comes from a study of blood T cell repertoires in COVID-19. The CDR3 runs 12 residues. Germline values: CDR1 SGHTA, CDR2 FQGTGA. The V end lost 3 bases, the J end lost 5 bases, and 4 bases lay between the germline ends. Here immunoSEQ multiplex PCR was the method, and the copy in TCRdb shows in-frame clones only, minus some. The sample has over 40,000 clones, just over 85% seen once. Source material: peripheral blood. This sequence originates from a man older than 75 with active COVID-19. The rearrangement links TRBV7-3 to TRBJ2-2; D is uncertain. CDR3 loop: CASSLSTGELFF. In nucleotides, the CDR3 is TGTGCCAGCAGCTTGTCAACCGGGGAGCTGTTTTTT.